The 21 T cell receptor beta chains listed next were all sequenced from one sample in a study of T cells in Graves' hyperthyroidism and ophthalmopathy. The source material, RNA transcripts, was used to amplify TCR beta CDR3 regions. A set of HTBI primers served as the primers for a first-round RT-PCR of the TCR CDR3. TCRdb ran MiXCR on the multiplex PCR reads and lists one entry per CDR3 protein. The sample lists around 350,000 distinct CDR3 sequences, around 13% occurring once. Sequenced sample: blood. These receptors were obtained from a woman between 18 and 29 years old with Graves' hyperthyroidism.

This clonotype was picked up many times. The CDR3 loop is CASSYLEGRVNQPQHF. The CDR3, as DNA: TGTGCCAGCAGTTATTTAGAGGGCAGGGTGAATCAGCCCCAGCATTTT. The rearrangement uses TRBV6-2 or TRBV6-3 and TRBJ1-5; TRBD1 might be the D (5 bases). The CDR3 consists of 16 residues. Looked up from germline, CDR1 is MNHEY and CDR2 is SVGEGT. The V and J ends lost 3 bases and 4 bases respectively, with 16 bases between them.

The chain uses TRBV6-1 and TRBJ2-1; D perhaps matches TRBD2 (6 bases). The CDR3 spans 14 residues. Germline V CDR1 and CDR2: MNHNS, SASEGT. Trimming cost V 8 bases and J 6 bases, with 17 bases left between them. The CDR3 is CASRRDRVSNEQFF. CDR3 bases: TGTGCCAGCCGGCGGGATAGGGTCAGCAATGAGCAGTTCTTC.

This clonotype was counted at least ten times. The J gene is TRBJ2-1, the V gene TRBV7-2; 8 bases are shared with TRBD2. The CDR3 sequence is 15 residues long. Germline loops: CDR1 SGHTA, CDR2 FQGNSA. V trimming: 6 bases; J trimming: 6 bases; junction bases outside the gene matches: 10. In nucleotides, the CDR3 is TGTGCCAGCAGACCAAGCGGGAGTAAGGGCAATGAGCAGTTCTTC. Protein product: CASRPSGSKGNEQFF.

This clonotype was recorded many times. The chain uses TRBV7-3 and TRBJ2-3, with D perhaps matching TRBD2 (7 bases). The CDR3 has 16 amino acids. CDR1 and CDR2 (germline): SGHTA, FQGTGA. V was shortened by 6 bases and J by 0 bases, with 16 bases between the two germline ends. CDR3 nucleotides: TGTGCCAGCAGTTTACAGGGAGGGGCTAGCACAGATACGCAGTATTTT. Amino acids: CASSLQGGASTDTQYF.

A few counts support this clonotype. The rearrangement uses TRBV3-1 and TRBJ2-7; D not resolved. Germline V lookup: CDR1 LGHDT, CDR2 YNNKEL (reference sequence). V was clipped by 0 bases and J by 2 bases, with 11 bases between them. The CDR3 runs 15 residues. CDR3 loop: CASSQDLVPTYEQYF. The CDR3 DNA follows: TGTGCCAGCAGCCAAGATTTGGTCCCAACCTACGAGCAGTACTTC.

CDR3 sequence reads: CASSVSTGTDTQYF. DNA of the CDR3: TGTGCCAGCAGTGTTTCGACAGGCACAGATACGCAGTATTTT. The genes are TRBV25-1 and TRBJ2-3; D possibly corresponds to TRBD1 (5 bases). The CDR3 runs 14 residues. V shed 4 bases and J shed 1 base, with 9 bases lying between them. CDR1 is MGHDK and CDR2 is SYGVNS in the germline V gene.

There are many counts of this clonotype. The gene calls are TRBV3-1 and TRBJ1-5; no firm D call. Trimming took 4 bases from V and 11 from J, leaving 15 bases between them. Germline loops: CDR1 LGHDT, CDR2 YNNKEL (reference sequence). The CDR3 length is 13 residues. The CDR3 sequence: CASSPGGRGAQHF. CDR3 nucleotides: TGTGCCAGCAGCCCCGGTGGTCGAGGAGCCCAGCATTTT.

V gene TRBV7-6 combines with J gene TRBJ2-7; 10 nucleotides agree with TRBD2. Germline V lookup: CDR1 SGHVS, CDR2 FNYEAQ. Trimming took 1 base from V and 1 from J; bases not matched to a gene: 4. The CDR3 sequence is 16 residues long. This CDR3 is CASSLDASGGSYEQYF. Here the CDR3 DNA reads TGTGCCAGCAGCTTAGACGCTAGCGGGGGTTCCTACGAGCAGTACTTC.

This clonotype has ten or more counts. The CDR3 DNA sequence: TGTGCCAGCAGCTCCTATCGGGACAGGGCGGTTGAAGCTTTCTTT. Its translation: CASSSYRDRAVEAFF. The genes are TRBV6-2 or TRBV6-3 and TRBJ1-1, with 9 bases identical to TRBD1. The CDR3 consists of 15 residues. Germline loops: CDR1 MNHEY, CDR2 SVGEGT. Trimming took 6 bases from V and 7 from J; bases not matched to a gene: 12.

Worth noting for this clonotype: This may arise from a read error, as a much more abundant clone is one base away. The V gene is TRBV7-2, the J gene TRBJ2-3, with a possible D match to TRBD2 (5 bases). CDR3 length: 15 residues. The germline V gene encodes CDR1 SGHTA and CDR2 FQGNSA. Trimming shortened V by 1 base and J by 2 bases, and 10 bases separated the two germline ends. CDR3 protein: CASSLVSGVTDTQYF. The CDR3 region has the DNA TGTGCCAGCAGCTTAGTCAGCGGAGTCACAGATACGCAGTATTTT.

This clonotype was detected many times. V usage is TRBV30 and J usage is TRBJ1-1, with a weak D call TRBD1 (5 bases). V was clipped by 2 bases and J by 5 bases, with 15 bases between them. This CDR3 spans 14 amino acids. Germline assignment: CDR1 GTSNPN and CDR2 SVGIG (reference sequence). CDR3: CAWSPQVGGTEAFF. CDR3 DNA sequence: TGTGCCTGGAGTCCACAGGTGGGGGGTACTGAAGCTTTCTTT.

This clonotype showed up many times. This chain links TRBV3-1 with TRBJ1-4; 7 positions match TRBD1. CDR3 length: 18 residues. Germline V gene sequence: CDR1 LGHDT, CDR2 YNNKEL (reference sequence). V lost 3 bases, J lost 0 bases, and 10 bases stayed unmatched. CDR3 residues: CASSHNPQGLATNEKLFF. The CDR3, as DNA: TGTGCCAGCAGCCACAACCCACAGGGGCTAGCAACTAATGAAAAACTGTTTTTT.

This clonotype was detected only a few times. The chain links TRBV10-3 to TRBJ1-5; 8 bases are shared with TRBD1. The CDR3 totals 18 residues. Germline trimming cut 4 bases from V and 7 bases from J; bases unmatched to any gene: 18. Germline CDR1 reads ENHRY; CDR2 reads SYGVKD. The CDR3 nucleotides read TGTGCCATCAGTGGAGGACCCCAGGGGGCGAAAGGCGAACAGCCCCAGCATTTT. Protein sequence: CAISGGPQGAKGEQPQHF.

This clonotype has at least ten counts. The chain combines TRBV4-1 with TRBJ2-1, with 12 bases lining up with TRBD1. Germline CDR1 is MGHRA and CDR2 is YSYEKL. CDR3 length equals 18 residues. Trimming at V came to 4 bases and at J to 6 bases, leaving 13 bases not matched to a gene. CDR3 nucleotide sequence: TGCGCCAGCAGCCTTTTATCCCGGGGGACAGGGGGCTTCAATGAGCAGTTCTTC. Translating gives CASSLLSRGTGGFNEQFF.

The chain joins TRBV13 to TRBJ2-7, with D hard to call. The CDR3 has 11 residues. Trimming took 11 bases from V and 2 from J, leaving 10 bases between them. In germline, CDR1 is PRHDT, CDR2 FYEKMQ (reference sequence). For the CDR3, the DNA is TGTGCCTCCCCCCGGCCCTACGAGCAGTACTTC. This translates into CASPRPYEQYF.

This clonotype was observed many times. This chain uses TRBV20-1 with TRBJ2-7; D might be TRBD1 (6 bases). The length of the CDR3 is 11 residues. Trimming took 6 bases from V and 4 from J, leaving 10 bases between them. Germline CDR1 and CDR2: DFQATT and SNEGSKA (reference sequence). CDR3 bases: TGCAGTGCCTCCGGACAGTACGAGCAGTACTTC. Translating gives CSASGQYEQYF.

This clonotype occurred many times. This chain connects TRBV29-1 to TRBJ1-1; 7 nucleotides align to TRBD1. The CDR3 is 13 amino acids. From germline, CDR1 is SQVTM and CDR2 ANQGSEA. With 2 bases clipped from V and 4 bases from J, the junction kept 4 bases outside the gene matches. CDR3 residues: CSVERGLRTEAFF. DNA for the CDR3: TGCAGCGTTGAAAGGGGGCTTCGCACTGAAGCTTTCTTT.

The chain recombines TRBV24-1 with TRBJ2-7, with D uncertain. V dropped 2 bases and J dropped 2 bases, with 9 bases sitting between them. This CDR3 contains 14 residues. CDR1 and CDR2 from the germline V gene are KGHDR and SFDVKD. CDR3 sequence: CATSDSKNTYEQYF. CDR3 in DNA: TGTGCCACCAGTGATTCAAAGAACACCTACGAGCAGTACTTC.

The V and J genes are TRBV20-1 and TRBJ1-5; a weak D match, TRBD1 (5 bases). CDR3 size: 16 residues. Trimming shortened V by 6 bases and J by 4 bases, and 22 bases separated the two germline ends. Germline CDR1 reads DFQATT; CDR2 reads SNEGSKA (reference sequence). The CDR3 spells CSANTILGGGNQPQHF. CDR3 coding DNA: TGCAGTGCGAATACTATATTGGGGGGAGGAAATCAGCCCCAGCATTTT.

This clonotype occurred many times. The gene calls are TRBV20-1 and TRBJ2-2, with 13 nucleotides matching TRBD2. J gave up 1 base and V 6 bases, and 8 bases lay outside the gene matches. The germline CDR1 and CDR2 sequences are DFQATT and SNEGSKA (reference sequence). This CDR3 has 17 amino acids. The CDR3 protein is CSALTSGGPWNTGELFF. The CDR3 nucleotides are TGCAGTGCCTTGACTAGCGGGGGGCCGTGGAACACCGGGGAGCTGTTTTTT.

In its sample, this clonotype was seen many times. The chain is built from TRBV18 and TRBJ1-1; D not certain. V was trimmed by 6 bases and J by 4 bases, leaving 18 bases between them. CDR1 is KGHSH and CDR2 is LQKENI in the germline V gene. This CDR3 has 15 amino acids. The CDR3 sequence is CASSPTLSTSTEAFF. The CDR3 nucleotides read TGTGCCAGCTCCCCTACCCTTAGTACGAGCACTGAAGCTTTCTTT.